This T cell receptor beta chain was documented in a study of technical replicates of blood from several donors. TCRdb's table, derived via immunoSEQ multiplex PCR, lists solely in-frame clones and lacks some. This sample has tens of thousands of clones, with 86% found just once. The receptor comes from a human donor in good health. Some clones in this sample may be carry-over from other donors' samples. Sequencing input: PBMCs.

DNA for the CDR3: TGTGCTAGTGAAAGGGACCTGGGGGGTGAGACCCAGTACTTC. Translating it yields CASERDLGGETQYF. The V gene is TRBV12-5, the J gene TRBJ2-5; TRBD2 is a possible D gene (6 bases). CDR3 length equals 14 residues. V shed 7 bases and J shed 5 bases, with 17 bases lying between them. Germline V lookup: CDR1 LGHNT, CDR2 FRNRAP.